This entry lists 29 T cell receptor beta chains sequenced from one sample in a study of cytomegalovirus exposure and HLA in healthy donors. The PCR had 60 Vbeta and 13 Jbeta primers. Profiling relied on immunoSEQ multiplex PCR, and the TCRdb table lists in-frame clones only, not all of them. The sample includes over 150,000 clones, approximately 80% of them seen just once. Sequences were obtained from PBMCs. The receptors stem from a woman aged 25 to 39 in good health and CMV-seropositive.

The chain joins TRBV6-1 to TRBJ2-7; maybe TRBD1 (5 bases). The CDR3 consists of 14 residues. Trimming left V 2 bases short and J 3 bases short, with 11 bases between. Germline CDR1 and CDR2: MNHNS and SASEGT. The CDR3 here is CASSEQGFIYEQYF. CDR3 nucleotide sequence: TGTGCCAGCAGTGAACAGGGTTTCATCTACGAGCAGTACTTC.

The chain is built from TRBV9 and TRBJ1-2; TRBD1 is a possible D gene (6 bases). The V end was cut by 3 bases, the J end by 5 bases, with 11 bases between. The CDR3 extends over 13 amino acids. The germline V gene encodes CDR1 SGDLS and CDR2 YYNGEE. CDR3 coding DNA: TGTGCCAGCAGCGCCGTAACAGGGTATGGCTACACCTTC. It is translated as CASSAVTGYGYTF.

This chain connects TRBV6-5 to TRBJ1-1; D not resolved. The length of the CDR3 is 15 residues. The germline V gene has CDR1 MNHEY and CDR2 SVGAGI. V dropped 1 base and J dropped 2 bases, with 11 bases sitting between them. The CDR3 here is CASSYWLGRNTEAFF. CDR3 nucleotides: TGTGCCAGCAGTTACTGGTTGGGCAGAAACACTGAAGCTTTCTTT.

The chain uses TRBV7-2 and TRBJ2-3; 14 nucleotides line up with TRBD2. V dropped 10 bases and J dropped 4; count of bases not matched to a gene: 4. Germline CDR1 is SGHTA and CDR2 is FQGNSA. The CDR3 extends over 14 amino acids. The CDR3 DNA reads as TGTGCCACCAAGACTAGCGGGGGGGCAGATACGCAGTATTTT. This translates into CATKTSGGADTQYF.

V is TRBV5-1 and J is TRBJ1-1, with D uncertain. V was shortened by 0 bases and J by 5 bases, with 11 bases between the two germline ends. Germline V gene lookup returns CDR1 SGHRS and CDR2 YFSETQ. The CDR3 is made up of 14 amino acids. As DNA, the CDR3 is TGCGCCAGCAGCTTGGAAAACAGCGGGACTGAAGCTTTCTTT. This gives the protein CASSLENSGTEAFF.

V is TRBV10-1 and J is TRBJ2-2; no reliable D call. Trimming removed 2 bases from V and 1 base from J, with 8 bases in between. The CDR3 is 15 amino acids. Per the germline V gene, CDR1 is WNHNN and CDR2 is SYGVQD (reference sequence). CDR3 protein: CASSESTKNTGELFF. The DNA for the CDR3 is TGCGCCAGCAGTGAGAGCACTAAGAACACCGGGGAGCTGTTTTTT.

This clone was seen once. The CDR3 loop reads CASSEQGARNQPQHF. CDR3 DNA: TGCGCCAGCAGCGAACAGGGGGCGCGAAATCAGCCCCAGCATTTT. The chain employs TRBV5-1 and TRBJ1-5; 9 nucleotides align to TRBD1. The CDR3 consists of 15 residues. J was trimmed by 4 bases and V by 4 bases; bases with no gene match: 6. The germline CDR1 and CDR2 sequences are SGHRS and YFSETQ.

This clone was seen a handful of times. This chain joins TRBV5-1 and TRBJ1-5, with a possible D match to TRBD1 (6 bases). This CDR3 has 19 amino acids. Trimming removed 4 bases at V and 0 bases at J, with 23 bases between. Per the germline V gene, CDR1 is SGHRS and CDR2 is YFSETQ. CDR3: CASSRRTDIDAYSNQPQHF. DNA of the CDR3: TGCGCCAGCAGCCGACGGACAGACATAGACGCATATAGCAATCAGCCCCAGCATTTT.

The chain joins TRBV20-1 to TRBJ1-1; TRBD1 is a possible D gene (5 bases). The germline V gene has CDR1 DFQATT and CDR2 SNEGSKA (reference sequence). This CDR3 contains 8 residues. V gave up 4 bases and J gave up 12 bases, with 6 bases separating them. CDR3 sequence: CSAKGPFF. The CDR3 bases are TGCAGTGCTAAGGGGCCTTTCTTT.

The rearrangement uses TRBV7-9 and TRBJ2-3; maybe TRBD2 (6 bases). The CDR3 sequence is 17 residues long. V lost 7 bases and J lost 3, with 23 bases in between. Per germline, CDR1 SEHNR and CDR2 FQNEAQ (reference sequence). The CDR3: CASTRNDGGGSTDTQYF. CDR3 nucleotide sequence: TGTGCCAGCACTAGAAATGATGGGGGAGGTTCGACAGATACGCAGTATTTT. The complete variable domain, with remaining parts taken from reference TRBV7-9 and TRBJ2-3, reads DTGVSQNPRHKITKRGQNVTFRCDPISEHNRLYWYRQTLGQGPEFLTYFQNEAQLEKSRLLSDRFSAERPKGSFSTLEIQRTEQGDSAMYLCASTRNDGGGSTDTQYFGPGTRLTVL.

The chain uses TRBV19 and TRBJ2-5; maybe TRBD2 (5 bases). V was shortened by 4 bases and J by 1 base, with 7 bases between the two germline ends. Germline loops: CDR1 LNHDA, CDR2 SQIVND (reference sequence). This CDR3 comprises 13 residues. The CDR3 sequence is CASSTGVQETQYF. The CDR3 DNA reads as TGTGCCAGTAGTACCGGGGTCCAAGAGACCCAGTACTTC.

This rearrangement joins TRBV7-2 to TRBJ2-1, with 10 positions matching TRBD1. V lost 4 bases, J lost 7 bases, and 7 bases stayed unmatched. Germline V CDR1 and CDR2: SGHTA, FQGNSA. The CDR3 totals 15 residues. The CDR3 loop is CASSSPGQGWNEQFF. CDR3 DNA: TGTGCCAGCAGCTCCCCGGGACAGGGGTGGAATGAGCAGTTCTTC.

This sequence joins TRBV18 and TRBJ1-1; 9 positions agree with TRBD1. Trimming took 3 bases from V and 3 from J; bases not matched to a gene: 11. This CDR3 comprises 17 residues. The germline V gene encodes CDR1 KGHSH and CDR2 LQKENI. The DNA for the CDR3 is TGTGCCAGCTCACCCCAGGGGACAGGGTTTTCCGACACTGAAGCTTTCTTT. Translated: CASSPQGTGFSDTEAFF.

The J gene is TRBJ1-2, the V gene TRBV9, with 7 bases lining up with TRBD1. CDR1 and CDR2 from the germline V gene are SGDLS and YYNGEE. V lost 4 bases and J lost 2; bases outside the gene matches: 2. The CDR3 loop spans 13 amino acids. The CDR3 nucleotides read TGTGCCAGCAGCATGACAGGGAACTATGGCTACACCTTC. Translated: CASSMTGNYGYTF.

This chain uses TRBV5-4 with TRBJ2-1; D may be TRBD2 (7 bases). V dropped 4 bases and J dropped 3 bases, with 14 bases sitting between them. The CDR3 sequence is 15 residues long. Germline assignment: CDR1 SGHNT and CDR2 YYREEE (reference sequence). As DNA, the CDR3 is TGTGCCAGCAGCCCAGGGAGGGGGAGCTACAATGAGCAGTTCTTC. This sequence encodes CASSPGRGSYNEQFF.

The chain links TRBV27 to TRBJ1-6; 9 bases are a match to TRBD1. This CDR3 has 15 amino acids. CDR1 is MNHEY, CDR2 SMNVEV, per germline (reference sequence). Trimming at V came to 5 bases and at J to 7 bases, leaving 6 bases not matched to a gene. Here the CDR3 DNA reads TGTGCCAGCAGTCCCGGGACAGGGCCCAATTCACCCCTCCACTTT. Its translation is CASSPGTGPNSPLHF.

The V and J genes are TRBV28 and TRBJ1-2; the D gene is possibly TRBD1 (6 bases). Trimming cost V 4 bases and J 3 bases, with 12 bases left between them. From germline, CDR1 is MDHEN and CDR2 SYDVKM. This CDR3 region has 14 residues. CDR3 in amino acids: CASSWDIQDYGYTF. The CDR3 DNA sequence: TGTGCCAGCAGTTGGGACATTCAGGACTATGGCTACACCTTC.

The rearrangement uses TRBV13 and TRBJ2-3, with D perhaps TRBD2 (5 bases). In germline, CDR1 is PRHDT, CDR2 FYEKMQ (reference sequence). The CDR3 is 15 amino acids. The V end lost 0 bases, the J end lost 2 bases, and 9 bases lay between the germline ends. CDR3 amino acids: CASSLGGRATDTQYF. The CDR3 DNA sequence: TGTGCCAGCAGCTTAGGAGGGCGGGCCACAGATACGCAGTATTTT.

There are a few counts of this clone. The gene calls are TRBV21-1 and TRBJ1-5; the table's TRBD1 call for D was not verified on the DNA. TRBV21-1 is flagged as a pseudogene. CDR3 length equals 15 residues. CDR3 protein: CASYRADDSNQPQHF. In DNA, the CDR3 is TGTGCCAGTTACAGGGCCGATGATAGCAATCAGCCCCAGCATTTT.

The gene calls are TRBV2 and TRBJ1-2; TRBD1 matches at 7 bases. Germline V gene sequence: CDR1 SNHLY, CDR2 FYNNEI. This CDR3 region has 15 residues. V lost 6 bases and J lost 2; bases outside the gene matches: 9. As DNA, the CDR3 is TGTGCCAGCAGCGCTGACAGGGTTGAGAACTATGGCTACACCTTC. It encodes CASSADRVENYGYTF.

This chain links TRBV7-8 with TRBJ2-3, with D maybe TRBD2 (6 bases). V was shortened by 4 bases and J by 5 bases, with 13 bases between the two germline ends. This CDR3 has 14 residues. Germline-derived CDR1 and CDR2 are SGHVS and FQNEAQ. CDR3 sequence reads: CASSSDWRGDTQYF. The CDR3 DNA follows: TGTGCCAGCAGCTCCGATTGGAGGGGAGATACGCAGTATTTT.

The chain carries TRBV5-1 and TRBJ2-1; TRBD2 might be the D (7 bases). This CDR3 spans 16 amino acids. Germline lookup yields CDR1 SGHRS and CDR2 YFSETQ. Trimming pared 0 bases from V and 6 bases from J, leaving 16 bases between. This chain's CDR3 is CASSLAPGGRSNEQFF. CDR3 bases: TGCGCCAGCAGCTTGGCCCCGGGGGGCAGGAGCAATGAGCAGTTCTTC.

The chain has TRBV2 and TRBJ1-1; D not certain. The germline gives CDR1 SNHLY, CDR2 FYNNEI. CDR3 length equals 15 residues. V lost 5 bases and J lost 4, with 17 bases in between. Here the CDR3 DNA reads TGTGCCAGCAGTCCGTCGTTAAGTTTTAGCACTGAAGCTTTCTTT. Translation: CASSPSLSFSTEAFF.

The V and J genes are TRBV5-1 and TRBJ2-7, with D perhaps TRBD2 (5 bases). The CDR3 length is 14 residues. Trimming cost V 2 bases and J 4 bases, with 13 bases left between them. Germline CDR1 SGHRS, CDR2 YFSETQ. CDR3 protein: CASSFLTRGYEQYF. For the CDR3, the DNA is TGCGCCAGCAGCTTTCTGACAAGAGGGTACGAGCAGTACTTC.

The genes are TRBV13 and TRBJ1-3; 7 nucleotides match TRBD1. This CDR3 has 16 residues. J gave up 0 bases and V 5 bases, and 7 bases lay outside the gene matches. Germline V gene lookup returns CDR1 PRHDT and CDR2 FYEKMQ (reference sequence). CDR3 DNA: TGTGCCAGCAGCCCGGGACAGTACGGCTCTGGAAACACCATATATTTT. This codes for CASSPGQYGSGNTIYF.

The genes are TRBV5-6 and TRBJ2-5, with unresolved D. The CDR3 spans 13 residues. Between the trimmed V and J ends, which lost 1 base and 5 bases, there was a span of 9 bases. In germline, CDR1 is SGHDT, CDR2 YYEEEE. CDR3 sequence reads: CASSLYYGETQYF. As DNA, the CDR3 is TGTGCCAGCAGCTTGTACTATGGGGAGACCCAGTACTTC.

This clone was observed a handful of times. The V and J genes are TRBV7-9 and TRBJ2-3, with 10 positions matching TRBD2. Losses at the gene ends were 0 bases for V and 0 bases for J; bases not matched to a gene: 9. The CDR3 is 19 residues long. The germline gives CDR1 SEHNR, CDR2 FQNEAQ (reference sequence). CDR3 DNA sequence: TGTGCCAGCAGCTTAGCGCTATCTAGCGGGGGAGCTAGCACAGATACGCAGTATTTT. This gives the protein CASSLALSSGGASTDTQYF.

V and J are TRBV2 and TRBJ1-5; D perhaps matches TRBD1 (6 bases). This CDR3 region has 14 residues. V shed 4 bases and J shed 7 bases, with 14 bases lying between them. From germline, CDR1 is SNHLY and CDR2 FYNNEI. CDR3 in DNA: TGTGCCAGCAGTGTAAGGGGGAATGGCCAGCCCCAGCATTTT. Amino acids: CASSVRGNGQPQHF.

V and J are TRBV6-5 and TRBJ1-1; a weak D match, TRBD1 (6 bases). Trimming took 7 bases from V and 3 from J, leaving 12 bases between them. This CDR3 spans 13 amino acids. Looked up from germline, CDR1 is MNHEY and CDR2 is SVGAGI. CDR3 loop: CASKTGLYTEAFF. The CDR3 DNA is TGTGCCAGCAAGACAGGTTTGTACACTGAAGCTTTCTTT.